This TCR beta chain emerged from a study of long-term antiretroviral therapy in people with HIV. The authors ran the immunoSEQ assay, v3.0, at survey level. The data were produced by immunoSEQ multiplex PCR, yet TCRdb's version contains in-frame clones alone and is incomplete. The table records 30,000 to 40,000 clones, roughly 80% of them present only once. In germline, CDR1 is SGDLS, CDR2 YYNGEE. This CDR3 is built from 14 residues. Trimming removed 0 bases from V and 7 bases from J, with 13 bases in between. The chain is built from TRBV9 and TRBJ1-2; D remains unclear. The specimen was unsorted PBMCs, collected 0.3 years after starting antiretroviral therapy. The TCR sequence derives from a man younger than 30 with HIV. DNA for the CDR3: TGTGCCAGCAGCGTAGACTCACACCTTGGTGGCTACACCTTC. Amino acids: CASSVDSHLGGYTF.